These 17 T cell receptor beta chains share one sample of origin, sequenced in a study of T-cell memory formation after mild COVID-19. TCRdb analysed the 5' RACE reads with MiXCR anew, one entry per CDR3 protein. The sample carries roughly 250,000 distinct CDR3 sequences, about a sixth recorded once. Sequencing used PBMCs or a T cell subset sorted from them (not recorded which). The receptor set was obtained from a man aged 18 to 30 who had mild COVID-19 (a few samples of this study predate the infection). Cell type and time point are not known.

The chain is built from TRBV12-3 or TRBV12-4 and TRBJ2-4, with 10 bases that match TRBD2. CDR3 length: 16 amino acids. J gave up 2 bases and V 6 bases, and 7 bases lay outside the gene matches. CDR3 nucleotide sequence: TGTGCCAGCAGACTTAGCGGGGGGACGTCCAAAAACATTCAGTACTTC. It codes for CASRLSGGTSKNIQYF.

This clonotype was observed a few times. This chain joins TRBV10-3 and TRBJ1-2; 7 nucleotides agree with TRBD1. This CDR3 is 13 amino acids long. V gave up 3 bases and J gave up 4 bases; unmatched junction bases: 2. The germline V gene has CDR1 ENHRY and CDR2 SYGVKD. The CDR3 here is CAISEGGSYGYTF. The CDR3 DNA reads as TGTGCCATCAGTGAAGGGGGCAGCTATGGCTACACCTTC.

This clonotype was counted ten times or more. The chain has TRBV10-3 and TRBJ2-5, with D possibly matching TRBD1 (5 bases). CDR3 length equals 12 residues. V lost 6 bases and J lost 2, with 7 bases in between. The germline V gene encodes CDR1 ENHRY and CDR2 SYGVKD. The CDR3 bases are TGTGCCATCAGGGACAAACAAGAGACCCAGTACTTC. Translating it yields CAIRDKQETQYF.

The chain couples TRBV7-2 to TRBJ2-2, with D tentatively TRBD2 (6 bases). Germline V gene lookup returns CDR1 SGHTA and CDR2 FQGNSA. V shed 6 bases and J shed 1 base, with 15 bases lying between them. The CDR3 consists of 16 residues. The CDR3: CASRMGGRWNTGELFF. CDR3 nucleotide sequence: TGTGCCAGCAGGATGGGGGGTCGCTGGAACACCGGGGAGCTGTTTTTT. Together with reference TRBV7-2 and TRBJ2-2, the CDR3 gives the full variable domain: GAGVSQSPSNKVTEKGKDVELRCDPISGHTALYWYRQSLGQGLEFLIYFQGNSAPDKSGLPSDRFSAERTGGSVSTLTIQRTQQEDSAVYLCASRMGGRWNTGELFFGEGSRLTVL.

The chain employs TRBV6-5 and TRBJ1-1; 10 bases are shared with TRBD1. The CDR3 is 15 amino acids. The J segment lost 4 bases and the V segment lost 5 bases, leaving 7 bases of the junction unmatched. Per the germline V gene, CDR1 is MNHEY and CDR2 is SVGAGI. The CDR3 nucleotides are TGTGCCAGCAGTCTGGGACAGGGGTCGGGCACTGAAGCTTTCTTT. Protein: CASSLGQGSGTEAFF.

The chain is built from TRBV4-2 and TRBJ1-2; D uncertain. Germline V CDR1 and CDR2: LGHNA, YNFKEQ. The CDR3 is 13 residues long. V was trimmed by 3 bases and J by 10 bases, leaving 15 bases between them. The CDR3: CASSQSSQVDYTF. The CDR3 bases are TGTGCCAGCAGCCAGTCCTCGCAGGTGGACTACACCTTC.

This clonotype was picked up a small number of times. The chain joins TRBV4-3 to TRBJ2-3; 11 nucleotides match TRBD2. This CDR3 is 20 amino acids long. Germline V gene data show CDR1 as LGHNA and CDR2 as YSLEER. With 1 base clipped from V and 2 bases from J, the junction kept 14 bases outside the gene matches. The CDR3 region is CASSQVEATSGGQNTDTQYF. The CDR3 bases are TGCGCCAGCAGCCAAGTCGAAGCTACTAGCGGGGGACAAAACACAGATACGCAGTATTTT.

The chain uses TRBV27 and TRBJ2-7; 7 bases are a match to TRBD1. With 6 bases clipped from V and 7 bases from J, the junction kept 6 bases outside the gene matches. Germline lookup yields CDR1 MNHEY and CDR2 SMNVEV (reference sequence). The CDR3 is made up of 12 amino acids. The CDR3 reads CASSITGEEQYF. In DNA, the CDR3 is TGTGCCAGCAGCATAACAGGGGAGGAGCAGTACTTC.

The chain employs TRBV4-1 and TRBJ2-7, with TRBD2 as a possible D gene (5 bases). CDR3 length equals 15 residues. Germline V gene data show CDR1 as MGHRA and CDR2 as YSYEKL. V was cut by 2 bases and J by 1 base, with 12 bases left in between. The CDR3 nucleotides read TGCGCCAGCAGCCAACTAGCTTCTAGGTCCTACGAGCAGTACTTC. Its translation: CASSQLASRSYEQYF.

The chain carries TRBV7-3 and TRBJ2-5; maybe TRBD1 (5 bases). The germline V gene encodes CDR1 SGHTA and CDR2 FQGTGA. The CDR3 loop spans 14 amino acids. V lost 10 bases, J lost 0 bases, and 15 bases lay in between. The CDR3 DNA reads as TGTGCCAACCCCGCGACAGCGAACCAAGAGACCCAGTACTTC. Protein: CANPATANQETQYF.

This sequence joins TRBV7-8 and TRBJ1-2, with 7 positions matching TRBD1. V was clipped by 5 bases and J by 7 bases; unmatched bases: 10. Germline assignment: CDR1 SGHVS and CDR2 FQNEAQ. CDR3 length: 14 residues. The CDR3 DNA sequence: TGTGCCAGCAGCCCCCCAGACAGGGTCTCTGGCTACACCTTC. Translated, it gives CASSPPDRVSGYTF.

The genes are TRBV7-9 and TRBJ1-5; 8 bases fit TRBD1. The junction had 13 bases not matched to a gene; V was cut back by 5 bases and J by 7 bases. This CDR3 comprises 16 residues. Per the germline V gene, CDR1 is SEHNR and CDR2 is FQNEAQ (reference sequence). CDR3 nucleotide sequence: TGTGCCAGCAGCCAGTCCGGACAGGGAACTCGGCAGCCCCAGCATTTT. It is translated as CASSQSGQGTRQPQHF.

The sample holds a few counts of this clonotype. The chain links TRBV20-1 to TRBJ2-1; D call uncertain. This CDR3 is 15 amino acids long. V was cut by 0 bases and J by 5 bases, with 14 bases left in between. The germline V gene encodes CDR1 DFQATT and CDR2 SNEGSKA (reference sequence). This CDR3 is CSARDRRGGDNEQFF. CDR3 in DNA: TGCAGTGCTAGAGATCGGAGAGGTGGGGACAATGAGCAGTTCTTC.

This chain links TRBV10-2 with TRBJ1-5; TRBD1 is a possible D gene (5 bases). Looked up from germline, CDR1 is WSHSY and CDR2 is SAAADI. CDR3 length: 15 residues. V shed 0 bases and J shed 7 bases, with 13 bases lying between them. The CDR3 loop reads CASSESVAGIQPQHF. The CDR3 DNA follows: TGCGCCAGCAGTGAGTCGGTGGCAGGGATCCAGCCCCAGCATTTT.

This clonotype was observed many times. The chain links TRBV29-1 to TRBJ2-3, with 13 positions matching TRBD2. This CDR3 spans 18 amino acids. The V and J ends lost 0 bases and 3 bases, in that order; junction bases with no gene match: 9. Germline V gene lookup returns CDR1 SQVTM and CDR2 ANQGSEA. For the CDR3, the DNA is TGCAGCGTTGAAGAATGGACTAGCGGGGGCCGGGCGACAGATACGCAGTATTTT. This encodes CSVEEWTSGGRATDTQYF.

The chain carries TRBV4-1 and TRBJ1-4, with TRBD1 identical over 10 bases. V was pared by 1 base and J by 12 bases, with 2 bases of the junction left unmatched. The germline CDR1 and CDR2 sequences are MGHRA and YSYEKL. The CDR3 sequence is 13 residues long. CDR3 DNA: TGCGCCAGCAGCCAAGGGACAGGGGGAGAACTGTTTTTT. Translated: CASSQGTGGELFF.

The chain has TRBV3-1 and TRBJ2-3; 10 positions match TRBD1. The CDR3 has 15 residues. Germline values: CDR1 LGHDT, CDR2 YNNKEL (reference sequence). Germline trimming cut 0 bases from V and 5 bases from J; bases unmatched to any gene: 2. For the CDR3, the DNA is TGTGCCAGCAGCCAAGACCGGACAGGGGGAGATACGCAGTATTTT. Protein sequence: CASSQDRTGGDTQYF.